This T cell receptor beta chain was documented in a study of T cell changes during pregnancy in multiple sclerosis (dated by TCRdb to the late 2010s). For context, the study as a whole: Changes in the T cell repertoire over the course of pregnancy were examined in this study in women with multiple sclerosis.

The library was produced with the immunoSEQ multiplex PCR assay. In TCRdb, the immuneACCESS table is reduced to in-frame sequences with V and J assigned. These tables do not hold every clone; where another copy was compared, an unresolved V gene accounts for under half, and the others remain unexplained. The sample table holds over 50,000 clones, of which about 88% were seen once. The ten top clones hold 0.38% of the sample. Turning to this clone: Its target antigen remains unknown. No clone much larger than this one lies a single base away; base qualities are absent.

The CDR3 starts with the cysteine, ends with the phenylalanine, and has 14 residues. Just the 42-base CDR3 DNA is kept, in frame starting at base 1. The germline V gene (reference sequence) specifies LNHDA as CDR1 and SQIVND as CDR2. Clipping removes 3 bases from V and 1 base from J, with 2 as the unmatched junction base count. Rearrangement joined TRBV19 to TRBJ1-1; 7 central nucleotides agree with TRBD1. This sequence originates from a female donor with multiple sclerosis, enrolled in a pregnancy study. Sequencing used CD4+ T cells from peripheral blood mononuclear cells, obtained in the third trimester of pregnancy. The DNA sequence is as follows: TGTGCCAGTAGTATTAGGACAGGGAACACTGAAGCTTTCTTT. It translates as CASSIRTGNTEAFF.